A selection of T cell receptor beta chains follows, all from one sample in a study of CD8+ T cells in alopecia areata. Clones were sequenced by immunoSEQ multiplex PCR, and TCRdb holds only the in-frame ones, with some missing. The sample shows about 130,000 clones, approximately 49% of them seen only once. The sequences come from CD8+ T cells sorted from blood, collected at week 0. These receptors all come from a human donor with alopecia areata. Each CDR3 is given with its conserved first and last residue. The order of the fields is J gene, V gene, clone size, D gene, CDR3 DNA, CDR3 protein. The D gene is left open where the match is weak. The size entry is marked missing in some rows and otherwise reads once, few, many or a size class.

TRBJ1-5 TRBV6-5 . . TGTGCCAGCAGTTACTCGGAAGGAAATCAGCCCCAGCATTTT CASSYSEGNQPQHF
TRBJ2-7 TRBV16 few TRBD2 TGTGCCAGCAGCCACCCAGCGGGGGGCCGGCAGTACTTC CASSHPAGGRQYF
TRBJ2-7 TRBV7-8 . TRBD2 TGTGCCAGCAGCCCCGGGCTAGCGGACTACGAGCAGTACTTC CASSPGLADYEQYF
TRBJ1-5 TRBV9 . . TGTGCCAGCAGCGTAGCAGGATTGGGGGAGCCCCAGCATTTT CASSVAGLGEPQHF
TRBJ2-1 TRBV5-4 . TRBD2 TGTGCCAGCAGCACTCGGACTAGCGGAAACTACAATGAGCAGTTCTTC CASSTRTSGNYNEQFF
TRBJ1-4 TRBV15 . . TGTGCCACCAGCAGATTTAAGGATGGTGAAAAACTGTTTTTT CATSRFKDGEKLFF
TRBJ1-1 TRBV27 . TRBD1 TGTGCCAGCAGTCCCGCAACAGGGGGCACTGAAGCTTTCTTT CASSPATGGTEAFF
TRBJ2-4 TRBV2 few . TGTGCCAGCAGTAAAACGACTAGGGACGCCAAAAACATTCAGTACTTC CASSKTTRDAKNIQYF
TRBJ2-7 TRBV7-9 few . TGTGCCAGCAGCTTCCGCCCGTACGAGCAGTACTTC CASSFRPYEQYF
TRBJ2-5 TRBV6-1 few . TGTGCCACCTCCCGGGACAACCAAGAGACCCAGTACTTC CATSRDNQETQYF
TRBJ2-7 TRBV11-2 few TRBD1 TGTGCCAGCAGCTCCGGACAGGCCAGAGGGCAGTACTTC CASSSGQARGQYF
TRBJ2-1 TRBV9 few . TGTGCCAGCAGCGTAAGGAGCGGACCTTACAATGAGCAGTTCTTC CASSVRSGPYNEQFF
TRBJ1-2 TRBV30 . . TGTGCCTGGAGTGTACTCAGGGCGGCTCTTGGCTACACCTTC CAWSVLRAALGYTF
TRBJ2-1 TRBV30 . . TGTGCCTGGAGTGCCGGGGCCCCCAATGAGCAGTTCTTC CAWSAGAPNEQFF
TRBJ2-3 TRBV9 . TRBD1 TGTGCCAGCAGCGTACGCGACAGGGGGCGCGGAGATACGCAGTATTTT CASSVRDRGRGDTQYF
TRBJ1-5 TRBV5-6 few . TGTGCCAGCAGCTTGGCTTCCGAAGGGAATCAGCCCCAGCATTTT CASSLASEGNQPQHF
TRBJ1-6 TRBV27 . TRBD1 TGTGCCAGCAGGGGACAGGGGGTTTCACCCCTCCACTTT CASRGQGVSPLHF
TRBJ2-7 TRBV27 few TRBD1 TGTGCCAGCAGTTTCTCTAAGGGGACAGTCTCCTACGAGCAGTACTTC CASSFSKGTVSYEQYF
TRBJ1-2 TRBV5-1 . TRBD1 TGCGCCAGCAGACCACAGGGGGCCGATGGCTACACCTTC CASRPQGADGYTF
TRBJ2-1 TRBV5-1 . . TGCGCCAGCAGCTTGAGTTTGCAGATCAATGAGCAGTTCTTC CASSLSLQINEQFF
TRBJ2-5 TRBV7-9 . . TGTGCCAGCAGCTTCACAGGCGGTAGGGGAGAGACCCAGTACTTC CASSFTGGRGETQYF
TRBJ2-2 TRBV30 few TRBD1 TGTGCCTGGAGTGACAGGGGTCGGACCGGGGAGCTGTTTTTT CAWSDRGRTGELFF
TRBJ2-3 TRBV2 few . TGTGCCAGCAGAGGAAGGCCTAGCACAGATACGCAGTATTTT CASRGRPSTDTQYF
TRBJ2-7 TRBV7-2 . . TGTGCCAGCAGCTTAGCGGGCTCAAGCTCCTACGAGCAGTACTTC CASSLAGSSSYEQYF
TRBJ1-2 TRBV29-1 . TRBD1 TGCAGCGTTGCCCCGGGACAGGGCCACTTGGGCTACACCTTC CSVAPGQGHLGYTF
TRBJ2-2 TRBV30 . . TGTGCCTGGAATGTGGTTCGGACCGGGGAGCTGTTTTTT CAWNVVRTGELFF
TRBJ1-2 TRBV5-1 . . TGCGCCAGCAGCTTGGCACGGGACTATGGCTACACCTTC CASSLARDYGYTF
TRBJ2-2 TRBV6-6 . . TGTGCCAGCAATACACAGGGTCCGAACACCGGGGAGCTGTTTTTT CASNTQGPNTGELFF
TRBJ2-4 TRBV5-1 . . TGCGCCAGCAGCTTCGACGGGAAAAACATTCAGTACTTC CASSFDGKNIQYF
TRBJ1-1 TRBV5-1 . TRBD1 TGCGCCAGCAGCCTTCGACAGGGGGCTCAGACTGAAGCTTTCTTT CASSLRQGAQTEAFF
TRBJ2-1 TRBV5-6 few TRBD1 TGTGCCAGCAGCCTCCGGGACAGCCACAATGAGCAGTTCTTC CASSLRDSHNEQFF
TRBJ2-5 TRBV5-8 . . TGTGCCAGCAGCTTTGACAACCAAGAGACCCAGTACTTC CASSFDNQETQYF
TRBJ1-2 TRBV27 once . TGTGCCAGCAGTCAGGGACGGAACTATGGCTACACCTTC CASSQGRNYGYTF
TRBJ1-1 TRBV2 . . TGTGCCAGAGGGGACGGAACCACTGAAGCTTTCTTT CARGDGTTEAFF
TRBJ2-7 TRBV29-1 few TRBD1 TGCAGCGTTGAAGGCAAGGACAGGGAGGCCTACGAGCAGTACTTC CSVEGKDREAYEQYF
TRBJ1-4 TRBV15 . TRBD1 TGTGCCACCAGCAGAAACAGGGGATGGGATGAAAAACTGTTTTTT CATSRNRGWDEKLFF
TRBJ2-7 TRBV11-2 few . TGTGCCAGCAGCTTGAGCAGGGGCCACTACGAGCAGTACTTC CASSLSRGHYEQYF
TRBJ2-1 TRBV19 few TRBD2 TGTGCCAGTAGTATAGAGGGACTAGCGGTCTACAATGAGCAGTTCTTC CASSIEGLAVYNEQFF
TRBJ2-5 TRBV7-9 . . TGTGCCAGCGAGTCAGGGCTAGAGACCCAGTACTTC CASESGLETQYF
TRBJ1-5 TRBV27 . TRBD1 TGTGCCAGCAGTCCAGGGACAGGGGGGAGCAATCAGCCCCAGCATTTT CASSPGTGGSNQPQHF
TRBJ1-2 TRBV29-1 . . TGCAGCGTTGTGGACCAGGACTATGGCTACACCTTC CSVVDQDYGYTF
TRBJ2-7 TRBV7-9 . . TGTGCCAGCAGCATCAGGGTCTACGAGCAGTACTTC CASSIRVYEQYF
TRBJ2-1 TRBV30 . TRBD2 TGTGCCTGGGACCGGTTAGACGGGAGGGATGAGCAGTTCTTC CAWDRLDGRDEQFF
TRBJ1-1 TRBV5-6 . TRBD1 TGTGCCAGCAGCTCAAACAGGGGAATGAGGACTGAAGCTTTCTTT CASSSNRGMRTEAFF
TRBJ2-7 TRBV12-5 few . TGTGCTAGTGGTTTGGTACTCGTCACCAACATAGGCGAGCAGTACTTC CASGLVLVTNIGEQYF
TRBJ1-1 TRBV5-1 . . TGCGCCAGCAGCTTGGCCCCCATCAACACTGAAGCTTTCTTT CASSLAPINTEAFF
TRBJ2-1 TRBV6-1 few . TGTGCCAGCAGTGAAGCCGACTCCGGGACCCAGGGATATGAGCAGTTCTTC CASSEADSGTQGYEQFF
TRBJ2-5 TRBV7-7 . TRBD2 TGTGCTAGCAGCCCCTACGACCTAGCGGGACTCCAAGAGACCCAGTACTTC CASSPYDLAGLQETQYF
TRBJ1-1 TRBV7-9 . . TGTGCCAGCAGCTTAGTGAACACTGAAGCTTTCTTT CASSLVNTEAFF
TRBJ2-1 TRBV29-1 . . TGCAGCGTTTCAGGGTTCCATGAGCAGTTCTTC CSVSGFHEQFF
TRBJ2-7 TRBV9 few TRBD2 TGTGCCAGCAGCCCCCCCGGGGGGTACGAGCAGTACTTC CASSPPGGYEQYF
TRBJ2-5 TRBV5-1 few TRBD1 TGCGCCAGCAGCTTGTACAGGACAGGGATGACTGACCAAGAGACCCAGTACTTC CASSLYRTGMTDQETQYF
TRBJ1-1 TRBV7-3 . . TGTGCCAGCAGCGATGGGGGGGACACTGAAGCTTTCTTT CASSDGGDTEAFF
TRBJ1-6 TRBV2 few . TGTGCCAGCAGCCCTTATGGACCCCTCCACTTT CASSPYGPLHF